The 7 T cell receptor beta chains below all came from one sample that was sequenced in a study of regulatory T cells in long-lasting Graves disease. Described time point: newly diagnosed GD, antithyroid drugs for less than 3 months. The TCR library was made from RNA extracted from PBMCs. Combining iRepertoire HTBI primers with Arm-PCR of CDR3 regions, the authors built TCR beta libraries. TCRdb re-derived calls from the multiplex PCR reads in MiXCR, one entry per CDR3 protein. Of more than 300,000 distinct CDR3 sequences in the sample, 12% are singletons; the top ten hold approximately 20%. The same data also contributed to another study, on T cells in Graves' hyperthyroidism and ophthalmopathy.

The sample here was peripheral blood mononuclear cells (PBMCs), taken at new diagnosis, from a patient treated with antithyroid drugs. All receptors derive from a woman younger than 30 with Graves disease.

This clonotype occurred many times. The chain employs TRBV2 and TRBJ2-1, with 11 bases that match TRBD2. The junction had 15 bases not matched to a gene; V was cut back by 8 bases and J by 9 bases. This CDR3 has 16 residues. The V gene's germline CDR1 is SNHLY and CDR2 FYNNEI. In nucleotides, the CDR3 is TGTGCCAGCCTCCAACCACTAGCGGGAGTCGGTAGTGAGCAGTTCTTC. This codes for CASLQPLAGVGSEQFF. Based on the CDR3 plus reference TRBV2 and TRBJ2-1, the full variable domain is EPEVTQTPSHQVTQMGQEVILRCVPISNHLYFYWYRQILGQKVEFLVSFYNNEISEKSEIFDDQFSVERPDGSNFTLKIRSTKLEDSAMYFCASLQPLAGVGSEQFFGPGTRLTVL.

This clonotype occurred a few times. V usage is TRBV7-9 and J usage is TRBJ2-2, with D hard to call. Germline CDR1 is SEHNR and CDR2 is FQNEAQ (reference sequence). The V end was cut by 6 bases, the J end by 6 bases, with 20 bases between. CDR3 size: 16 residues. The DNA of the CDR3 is TGTGCCAGCAGTAGACCAGGACCCGCGCCGGCCGGGGAGCTGTTTTTT. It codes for CASSRPGPAPAGELFF.

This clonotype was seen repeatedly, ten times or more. CDR3 loop: CASSSQGARYGYTF. The CDR3 nucleotides read TGTGCCAGCAGCTCACAGGGGGCGCGCTATGGCTACACCTTC. The rearrangement joins TRBV11-2 to TRBJ1-2; TRBD1 aligns across 9 bases. Germline CDR1 reads SGHAT; CDR2 reads FQNNGV. The CDR3 consists of 14 residues. J was trimmed by 4 bases and V by 4 bases; bases with no gene match: 4.

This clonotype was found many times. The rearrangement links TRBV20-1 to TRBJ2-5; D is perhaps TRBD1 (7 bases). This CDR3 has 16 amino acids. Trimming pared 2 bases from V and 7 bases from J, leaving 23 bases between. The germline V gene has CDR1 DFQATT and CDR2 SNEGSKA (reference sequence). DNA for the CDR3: TGCAGTGCTAGAAAGGAGGGGACAGCCCCTTTCTGGACCCAGTACTTC. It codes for CSARKEGTAPFWTQYF.

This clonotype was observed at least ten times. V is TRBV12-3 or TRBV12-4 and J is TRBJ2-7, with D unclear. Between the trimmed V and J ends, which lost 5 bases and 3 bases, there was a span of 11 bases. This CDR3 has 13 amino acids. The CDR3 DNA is TGTGCCAGCAGTCCGAGGCTGGTCTACGAGCAGTACTTC. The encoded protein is CASSPRLVYEQYF.

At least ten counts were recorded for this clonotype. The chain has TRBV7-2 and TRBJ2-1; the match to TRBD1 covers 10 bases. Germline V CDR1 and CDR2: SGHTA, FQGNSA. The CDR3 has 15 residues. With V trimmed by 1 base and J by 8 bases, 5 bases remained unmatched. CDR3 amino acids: CASSLGQGASYEQFF. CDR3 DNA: TGTGCCAGCAGCTTAGGACAGGGGGCTTCCTATGAGCAGTTCTTC.

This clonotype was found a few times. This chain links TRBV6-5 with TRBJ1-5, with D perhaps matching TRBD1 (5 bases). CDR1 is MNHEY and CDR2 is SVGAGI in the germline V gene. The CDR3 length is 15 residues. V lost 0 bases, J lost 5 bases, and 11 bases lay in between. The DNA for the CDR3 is TGTGCCAGCAGTTACTCGGTGTCAGGGCATCAGCCCCAGCATTTT. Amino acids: CASSYSVSGHQPQHF.